Shown below are 28 T cell receptor beta chains from a single sample sequenced in a study of T cells of healthy individuals. One entry per CDR3 protein results from TCRdb running MiXCR on the 5' RACE reads. The sample lists just over 40,000 distinct CDR3 sequences, around 4.5% occurring once. Receptor source: a human donor in good health.

There are a few counts of this clonotype. The V and J genes are TRBV12-3 or TRBV12-4 and TRBJ1-1; D remains ambiguous. The CDR3 is 13 amino acids. Trimming cost V 6 bases and J 1 base, with 9 bases left between them. The CDR3 loop is CASSYTENTEAFF. For the CDR3, the DNA is TGTGCCAGCAGCTATACCGAGAACACTGAAGCTTTCTTT.

This clonotype was seen more than once but under ten times. The chain joins TRBV9 to TRBJ2-7; 8 bases line up with TRBD2. J was trimmed by 5 bases and V by 3 bases; bases with no gene match: 4. Germline V gene sequence: CDR1 SGDLS, CDR2 YYNGEE. The CDR3 has 13 residues. The CDR3 sequence: CASSGAGGNEQYF. For the CDR3, the DNA is TGTGCCAGCAGCGGGGCGGGGGGTAACGAGCAGTACTTC. Variable domain in full (rest from reference TRBV9 and TRBJ2-7): DSGVTQTPKHLITATGQRVTLRCSPRSGDLSVYWYQQSLDQGLQFLIQYYNGEERAKGNILERFSAQQFPDLHSELNLSSLELGDSALYFCASSGAGGNEQYFGPGTRLTVT.

Remarks on this clonotype: Germline and junction disagree at one end, which may indicate a read error. The gene calls are TRBV2 and TRBJ2-3; 10 nucleotides align to TRBD1. The CDR3 consists of 14 residues. In germline, CDR1 is SNHLY, CDR2 FYNNEI. The CDR3 here is CASSPRQGANTEYF. The CDR3 coding sequence is TGTGCCAGCAGTCCTCGACAGGGGGCAAATACGGAGTATTTT.

V is TRBV12-3 or TRBV12-4 and J is TRBJ1-4; tentative D call: TRBD1 (5 bases). The CDR3 is 14 amino acids. The V end lost 1 base, the J end lost 4 bases, and 7 bases lay between the germline ends. Here the CDR3 DNA reads TGTGCCAGCAGTTTAGACAGGATTAATGAAAAACTGTTTTTT. Translated, it gives CASSLDRINEKLFF.

This clonotype occurred many times. The chain recombines TRBV29-1 with TRBJ1-1, with no clear D. The CDR3 covers 13 residues. Germline CDR1 reads SQVTM; CDR2 reads ANQGSEA. V was pared by 5 bases and J by 3 bases, with 13 bases between. The CDR3 nucleotides read TGCAGCGTTATCGCCGCTACCGACACTGAAGCTTTCTTT. Its translation is CSVIAATDTEAFF.

This clonotype was observed a few times. The chain combines TRBV9 with TRBJ2-7; D unresolved. The CDR3 is made up of 15 amino acids. Germline CDR1 and CDR2: SGDLS and YYNGEE. V was shortened by 0 bases and J by 0 bases, with 10 bases between the two germline ends. The CDR3 nucleotides read TGTGCCAGCAGCGTAGTTCCCTCGAGCTCCTACGAGCAGTACTTC. Its translation: CASSVVPSSSYEQYF.

The V gene is TRBV5-4, the J gene TRBJ2-3; D might be TRBD1 (6 bases). Between the trimmed V and J ends, which lost 2 bases and 1 base, there was a span of 17 bases. The CDR3 has 17 amino acids. The germline CDR1 and CDR2 sequences are SGHNT and YYREEE (reference sequence). The CDR3 DNA reads TGTGCCAGCAGCTTCATACAGGGTGCAATGCGCACAGATACGCAGTATTTT. Amino acids: CASSFIQGAMRTDTQYF.

Ten or more counts support this clonotype. J is TRBJ1-1 and V is TRBV7-8, with a weak D call TRBD1 (6 bases). Between the trimmed V and J ends, which lost 4 bases and 8 bases, there was a span of 17 bases. Germline CDR1 reads SGHVS; CDR2 reads FQNEAQ. There are 14 residues in the CDR3. The CDR3 spells CASSSDRTVGEAFF. The CDR3 nucleotides are TGTGCCAGCAGCTCCGACAGGACCGTCGGGGAAGCTTTCTTT. The entire variable domain, with the rest obtained from reference TRBV7-8 and TRBJ1-1, is as follows: GAGVSQSPRYKVAKRGQDVALRCDPISGHVSLFWYQQALGQGPEFLTYFQNEAQLDKSGLPSDRFFAERPEGSVSTLKIQRTQQEDSAVYLCASSSDRTVGEAFFGQGTRLTVV.

Many counts were recorded for this clonotype. The CDR3 loop reads CASSKEVEQYF. Here the CDR3 DNA reads TGTGCCAGCAGTAAGGAAGTCGAGCAGTACTTC. This chain links TRBV6-1 with TRBJ2-7; no clear D gene. Trimming pared 5 bases from V and 6 bases from J, leaving 8 bases between. From germline, CDR1 is MNHNS and CDR2 SASEGT. This CDR3 is 11 amino acids long.

This clonotype has only a few counts. This sequence joins TRBV4-3 and TRBJ2-1; 9 bases fit TRBD2. V was clipped by 1 base and J by 5 bases; unmatched bases: 15. The CDR3 totals 19 residues. Germline CDR1 reads LGHNA; CDR2 reads YSLEER. CDR3: CASSQVLIAGAGGNNEQFF. The CDR3 region has the DNA TGCGCCAGCAGCCAAGTCTTGATAGCGGGAGCGGGAGGTAACAATGAGCAGTTCTTC.

This clonotype was observed at least ten times. V usage is TRBV20-1 and J usage is TRBJ1-5, with a tentative D call TRBD1 (5 bases). Germline lookup yields CDR1 DFQATT and CDR2 SNEGSKA (reference sequence). Trimming removed 3 bases from V and 2 bases from J, with 8 bases in between. This CDR3 comprises 13 residues. The CDR3 loop is CSARGGGNQPQHF. The CDR3 coding sequence is TGCAGTGCTAGGGGGGGGGGCAATCAGCCCCAGCATTTT.

This clonotype occurred many times. The genes are TRBV20-1 and TRBJ1-1; D remains ambiguous. V was clipped by 5 bases and J by 1 base, with 11 bases between them. Germline-derived CDR1 and CDR2 are DFQATT and SNEGSKA (reference sequence). The CDR3 contains 13 residues. The CDR3, as DNA: TGCAGTGCTCCAAACCGGGAGAACACTGAAGCTTTCTTT. Protein sequence: CSAPNRENTEAFF.

This clonotype was recorded at least ten times. CDR3 sequence reads: CSGPTGYGYTF. The CDR3 DNA reads as TGCAGTGGGCCGACAGGGTATGGCTACACCTTC. The gene calls are TRBV20-1 and TRBJ1-2; 7 nucleotides agree with TRBD1. Looked up from germline, CDR1 is DFQATT and CDR2 is SNEGSKA (reference sequence). The V and J ends lost 7 bases and 5 bases, in that order; junction bases with no gene match: 4. The CDR3 extends over 11 amino acids.

This clonotype was observed many times. The chain joins TRBV6-2 or TRBV6-3 to TRBJ1-1; D is perhaps TRBD1 (5 bases). V lost 5 bases to trimming and J lost 8 bases, with 9 bases between them. CDR1 MNHEY and CDR2 SVGEGT come from the germline V gene. The CDR3 extends over 11 amino acids. The chain's CDR3 is CASSDGQEAFF. The CDR3 DNA sequence: TGTGCCAGCAGTGACGGACAAGAAGCTTTCTTT.

In this sample, this clonotype turned up a few times. This chain joins TRBV2 and TRBJ1-6; D unclear. Trimming left V 4 bases short and J 7 bases short, with 20 bases between. The CDR3 has 17 amino acids. Germline V lookup: CDR1 SNHLY, CDR2 FYNNEI. The CDR3 is CASSASRGGGMNSPLHF. The CDR3 DNA sequence: TGTGCCAGCAGTGCAAGTCGGGGAGGAGGGATGAATTCACCCCTCCACTTT.

This clonotype was detected ten times or more. This CDR3 reads CSVGTGHQPQHF. The DNA of the CDR3 is TGCAGCGTTGGGACAGGGCATCAGCCCCAGCATTTT. The chain has TRBV29-1 and TRBJ1-5; 8 bases are a match to TRBD1. The CDR3 runs 12 residues. V shed 4 bases, J shed 5 bases, and the junction held 1 base outside the gene matches. From germline, CDR1 is SQVTM and CDR2 ANQGSEA.

Many counts were recorded for this clonotype. The chain uses TRBV24-1 and TRBJ2-2; D unclear. The germline V and J ends were trimmed by 5 bases and 9 bases, with 6 bases remaining between them. CDR1 is KGHDR and CDR2 is SFDVKD in the germline V gene. The CDR3 has 11 residues. CDR3 DNA: TGTGCCACCAGTGCTCGGCGGGAGCTGTTTTTT. Residues: CATSARRELFF.

The V call is TRBV20-1, the J call TRBJ1-2, with 7 bases aligning to TRBD1. The CDR3 contains 13 residues. Germline V gene sequence: CDR1 DFQATT, CDR2 SNEGSKA (reference sequence). V dropped 5 bases and J dropped 2; count of bases not matched to a gene: 5. This CDR3 is CSAEEGQNYGYTF. The CDR3 region has the DNA TGCAGTGCTGAGGAGGGACAGAACTATGGCTACACCTTC.

The genes are TRBV12-3 or TRBV12-4 and TRBJ1-4, with D maybe TRBD1 (6 bases). Trimming cost V 10 bases and J 8 bases, with 14 bases left between them. CDR3 size: 12 residues. The CDR3 protein is CATKGGSEKLFF. The CDR3 DNA follows: TGTGCCACCAAGGGGGGAAGCGAAAAACTGTTTTTT.

This clonotype was picked up a small number of times. The rearrangement links TRBV3-1 to TRBJ2-5; D not certain. The V end lost 0 bases, the J end lost 2 bases, and 10 bases lay between the germline ends. This CDR3 region has 15 residues. Germline V gene sequence: CDR1 LGHDT, CDR2 YNNKEL (reference sequence). CDR3 DNA sequence: TGTGCCAGCAGCCAAGAGGTAGACGTACAAGAGACCCAGTACTTC. Residues: CASSQEVDVQETQYF.

This clonotype rates as medium-sized. This chain connects TRBV27 to TRBJ1-5; D gene ambiguous. The CDR3 totals 15 residues. V lost 6 bases and J 3 bases, leaving 15 bases between the germline ends. The germline V gene has CDR1 MNHEY and CDR2 SMNVEV (reference sequence). The CDR3 DNA is TGTGCCAGCAGCGAATCCTACAGCTCCAATCAGCCCCAGCATTTT. Protein: CASSESYSSNQPQHF.

Details on this clonotype: One end of the junction fails to match germline, which may point to a read error. The V call is TRBV6-1, the J call TRBJ2-3; TRBD1 matches 7 bases. Germline CDR1 and CDR2: MNHNS and SASEGT. CDR3 size: 14 residues. CDR3 in amino acids: CASREDRGTDTQYF. The CDR3 DNA reads TGTGCCAGCAGGGAAGACAGGGGCACAGATACGCAGTATTTT.

The rearrangement joins TRBV4-1 to TRBJ1-5; D not resolved. V lost 4 bases, J lost 6 bases, and 13 bases lay in between. Germline CDR1 is MGHRA and CDR2 is YSYEKL. This CDR3 has 14 residues. CDR3 sequence reads: CASSPIVPAQPQHF. CDR3 DNA: TGCGCCAGCAGCCCCATAGTACCCGCTCAGCCCCAGCATTTT.

This clonotype was recorded at least ten times. This chain links TRBV20-1 with TRBJ2-7; 10 bases are a match to TRBD2. CDR1 and CDR2 (germline): DFQATT, SNEGSKA (reference sequence). This CDR3 region has 15 residues. The V gene end was trimmed by 5 bases and the J gene end by 2 bases; junction bases not matched to a gene: 9. The CDR3 DNA follows: TGCAGTGCTTTAGGCCGGACTAGCGGCGCCTACGAGCAGTACTTC. Translation gives CSALGRTSGAYEQYF.

Ten or more counts support this clonotype. The V call is TRBV5-5, the J call TRBJ1-6; no clear D gene. The germline V gene has CDR1 SGHKS and CDR2 YYEKEE (reference sequence). V lost 3 bases, J lost 0 bases, and 10 bases lay in between. The CDR3 totals 16 residues. DNA of the CDR3: TGTGCCAGCAGCTCGTTCCTAGGCTCCTATAATTCACCCCTCCACTTT. The encoded protein is CASSSFLGSYNSPLHF.

Many counts were recorded for this clonotype. The chain recombines TRBV20-1 with TRBJ2-7, with 7 positions matching TRBD2. The CDR3 is made up of 14 amino acids. The germline CDR1 and CDR2 sequences are DFQATT and SNEGSKA (reference sequence). The ends lost 5 bases at V and 4 bases at J; junction bases unmatched: 11. DNA of the CDR3: TGCAGTGCTCGTCCGAGCGGGACTACATACGAGCAGTACTTC. Translated, it gives CSARPSGTTYEQYF.

The chain links TRBV7-2 to TRBJ1-2; D might be TRBD1 (5 bases). CDR1 SGHTA and CDR2 FQGNSA come from the germline V gene. Deletions cut 2 bases from V and 2 bases from J, with 9 bases between. This CDR3 is built from 14 residues. CDR3 sequence: CASSLLTANYGYTF. The CDR3 DNA sequence: TGTGCCAGCAGCTTATTGACAGCAAACTATGGCTACACCTTC.

This clonotype was counted many times. This chain uses TRBV24-1 with TRBJ2-7; no clear D gene. With 6 bases removed from V and 4 bases from J, the gap between germline ends came to 12 bases. Germline V gene data show CDR1 as KGHDR and CDR2 as SFDVKD. The CDR3 consists of 13 residues. The CDR3 DNA is TGTGCCACCAGTAGCCAGACTTCGTACGAGCAGTACTTC. This sequence encodes CATSSQTSYEQYF.